This T cell receptor (beta chain) appears in the sequencing data of a study of shared clonotypes between healthy human individuals. Background on the study: Aged between 18 and 49, the donors were two women and three men. The study, taken as a whole, reports: Larger estimated richness was generally seen in naive subsets than in memory subsets. Sequencing depth was predicted to influence how clonotypes are shared among donors. Depth was large, yet rarefaction showed that sorted-subset sequencing was incomplete.

Clones were read by immunoSEQ multiplex PCR, and TCRdb kept only the in-frame ones, dropping some. The sample has about 710,000 clones, 55% to 75% seen once; the top ten hold under 2%. Concerning this clone itself: Antigen specificity is unknown.

The CDR3 is 14 amino acids. Trimming at V came to 4 bases and at J to 3 bases, leaving 0 bases not matched to a gene. Germline CDR1 reads SGHRS; CDR2 reads YFSETQ. J is TRBJ2-1 and V is TRBV5-1; 11 positions match TRBD2. Sequenced material: memory CD4+ T cells sorted from blood. Documented subset: CD45RA-negative fraction. This sequence originates from a woman aged 30 to 39 in good health. The CDR3 nucleotides read TGCGCCAGCAGCACTAGCGGGAGCTACAATGAGCAGTTCTTC. Translated, it gives CASSTSGSYNEQFF.